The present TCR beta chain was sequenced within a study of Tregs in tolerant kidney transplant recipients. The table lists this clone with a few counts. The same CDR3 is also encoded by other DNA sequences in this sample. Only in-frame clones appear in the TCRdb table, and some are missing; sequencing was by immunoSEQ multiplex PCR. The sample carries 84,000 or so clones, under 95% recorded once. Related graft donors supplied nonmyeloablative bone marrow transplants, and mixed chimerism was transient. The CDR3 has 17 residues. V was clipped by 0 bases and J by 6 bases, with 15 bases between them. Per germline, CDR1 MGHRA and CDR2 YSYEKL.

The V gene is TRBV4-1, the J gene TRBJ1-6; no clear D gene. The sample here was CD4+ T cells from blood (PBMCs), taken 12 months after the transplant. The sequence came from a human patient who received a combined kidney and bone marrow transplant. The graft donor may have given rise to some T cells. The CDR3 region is CASSQERPTSSNSPLHF. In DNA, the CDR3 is TGCGCCAGCAGCCAAGAAAGGCCTACCTCTAGTAATTCACCCCTCCACTTT.